This TCR beta chain was sequenced in a study of blood T cell repertoires in COVID-19. Participants reported their clinical history, and cohort assignment relied on those reports. CDR3 length: 13 amino acids. CDR1 is SNHLY, CDR2 FYNNEI, per germline. The V gene lost 11 bases and the J gene lost 0 bases, with 13 bases spanning the gap. Study processing details: Using reference gene primer amplification, nucleated cell counts were estimated. Clones were sequenced by immunoSEQ multiplex PCR, and TCRdb holds only the in-frame ones, with some missing. The DNA was the basis for D and trimming; V, J and clone size are from that table. The table includes approximately 190,000 clones, around 84% detected once.

The receptor comes from a woman aged 25 to 39 who had been exposed to COVID-19. The chain employs TRBV2 and TRBJ1-1; no reliable D call. The specimen sequenced was PBMCs or T cells enriched from blood (not recorded which). The CDR3 coding sequence is TGTGCCGGTCGACCGGCGGTGAACACTGAAGCTTTCTTT. Its translation is CAGRPAVNTEAFF.